The 4 T cell receptor beta chains below all came from one sample that was sequenced in a study of T cell responses to AZD1222 COVID-19 vaccine. Profiled with immunoSEQ multiplex PCR; TCRdb holds only in-frame clones, not every one. The sample has approximately 77,000 clones, 92% seen once. This specimen was peripheral blood, taken 28 days after the second AZD1222 dose. Receptor source: an adult who received the AZD1222 COVID-19 vaccine.

This chain uses TRBV6-5 with TRBJ2-3; no clear D gene. Per germline, CDR1 MNHEY and CDR2 SVGAGI. The CDR3 covers 15 residues. The V end was cut by 5 bases, the J end by 4 bases, with 16 bases between. Written as DNA, the CDR3 is TGTGCCAGCAGTCTGGTTAGTGGGAAACCAGATACGCAGTATTTT. This sequence encodes CASSLVSGKPDTQYF.

The rearrangement joins TRBV4-2 to TRBJ2-2; 7 bases align to TRBD2. This CDR3 is 15 amino acids long. Germline CDR1 is LGHNA and CDR2 is YNFKEQ. J gave up 5 bases and V 3 bases, and 6 bases lay outside the gene matches. DNA of the CDR3: TGTGCCAGCAGCCAGGATCAAGCGGGAACCGGGGAGCTGTTTTTT. Its translation is CASSQDQAGTGELFF.

The rearrangement links TRBV5-1 to TRBJ2-3; 10 bases line up with TRBD2. The germline CDR1 and CDR2 sequences are SGHRS and YFSETQ. This CDR3 has 16 amino acids. V gave up 0 bases and J gave up 6 bases; unmatched junction bases: 7. CDR3 sequence reads: CASSLALAGDLDTQYF. CDR3 in DNA: TGCGCCAGCAGCTTGGCTCTAGCGGGAGACCTCGATACGCAGTATTTT.

This chain links TRBV5-5 with TRBJ1-2; D call uncertain. The length of the CDR3 is 15 residues. The germline V and J ends were trimmed by 4 bases and 5 bases, with 18 bases remaining between them. The germline gives CDR1 SGHKS, CDR2 YYEKEE (reference sequence). CDR3 bases: TGTGCCAGCAGCGCCTCTGGGCGGGGAGGATATGGCTACACCTTC. This encodes CASSASGRGGYGYTF.